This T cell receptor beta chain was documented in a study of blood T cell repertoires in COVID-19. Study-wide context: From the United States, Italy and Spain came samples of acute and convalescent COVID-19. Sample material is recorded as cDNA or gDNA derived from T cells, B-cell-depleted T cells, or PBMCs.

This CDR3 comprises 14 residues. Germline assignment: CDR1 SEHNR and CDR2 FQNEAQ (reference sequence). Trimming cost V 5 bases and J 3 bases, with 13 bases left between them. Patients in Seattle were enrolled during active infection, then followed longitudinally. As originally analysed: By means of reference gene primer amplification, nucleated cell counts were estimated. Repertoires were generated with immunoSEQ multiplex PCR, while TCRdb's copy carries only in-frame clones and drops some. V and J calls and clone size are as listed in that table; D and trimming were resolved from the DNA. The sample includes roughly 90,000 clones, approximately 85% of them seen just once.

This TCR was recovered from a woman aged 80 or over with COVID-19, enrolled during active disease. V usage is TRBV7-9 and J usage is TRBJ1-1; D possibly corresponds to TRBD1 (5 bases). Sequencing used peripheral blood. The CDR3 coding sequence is TGTGCCAGCAGCCCGTCCAGGGATGACACTGAAGCTTTCTTT. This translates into CASSPSRDDTEAFF.